The source of this T cell receptor beta chain is a study of T cell responses to AZD1222 COVID-19 vaccine. V gave up 3 bases and J gave up 2 bases, with 9 bases separating them. Germline lookup yields CDR1 SGDLS and CDR2 YYNGEE. The CDR3 is 14 residues long. Of note for this clone: The antigen is undetermined.

Findings of the study overall: Baseline seropositivity characterized only a handful of AZD1222 recipients. Spike regions recognized by vaccine-associated CD4 TCRs spanned the protein, led by 160-218 and 743-854. No day 14 peak samples; only post-peak repertoires were characterized. Clonal diversity may have been underestimated, and the donors were mostly white British, with more females than males.

Clones were read by immunoSEQ multiplex PCR, and TCRdb kept only the in-frame ones, dropping some. The sample contains 65,000 to 75,000 clones, 80% to 90% of which appear only once. The receptor's source is an adult in good health. V usage is TRBV9 and J usage is TRBJ2-1; no firm D call. The sample was peripheral blood, taken on day 0 of AZD1222 vaccination. In DNA, the CDR3 is TGTGCCAGCAGCGAGGACCTAACCTACAATGAGCAGTTCTTC. It yields the protein CASSEDLTYNEQFF. Drawing the rest from reference TRBV9 and TRBJ2-1, the complete variable domain is DSGVTQTPKHLITATGQRVTLRCSPRSGDLSVYWYQQSLDQGLQFLIQYYNGEERAKGNILERFSAQQFPDLHSELNLSSLELGDSALYFCASSEDLTYNEQFFGPGTRLTVL.